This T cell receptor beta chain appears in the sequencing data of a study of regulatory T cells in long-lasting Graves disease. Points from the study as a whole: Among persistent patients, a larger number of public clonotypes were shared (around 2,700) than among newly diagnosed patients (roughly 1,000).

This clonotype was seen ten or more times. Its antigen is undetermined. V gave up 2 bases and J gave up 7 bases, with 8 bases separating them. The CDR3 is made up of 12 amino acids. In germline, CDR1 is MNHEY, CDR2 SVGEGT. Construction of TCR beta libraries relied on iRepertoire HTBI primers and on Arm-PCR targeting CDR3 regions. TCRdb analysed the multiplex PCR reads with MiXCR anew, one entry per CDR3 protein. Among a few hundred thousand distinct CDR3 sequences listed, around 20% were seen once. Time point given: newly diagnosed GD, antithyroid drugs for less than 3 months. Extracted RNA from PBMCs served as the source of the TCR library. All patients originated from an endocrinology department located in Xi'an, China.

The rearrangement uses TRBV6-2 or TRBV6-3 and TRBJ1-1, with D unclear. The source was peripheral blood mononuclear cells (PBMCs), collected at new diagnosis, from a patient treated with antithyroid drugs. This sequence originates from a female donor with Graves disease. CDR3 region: CASSYPELEAFF. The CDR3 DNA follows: TGTGCCAGCAGTTACCCAGAACTTGAAGCTTTCTTT.